Following are 29 T cell receptor beta chains from one sample sequenced in a study of Graves' ophthalmopathy and Graves' hyperthyroidism. Investigators amplified TCR beta CDR3 regions from RNA transcripts. The library came from an HTBI-primed first-round RT-PCR and a second-round multiplex PCR. MiXCR, run by TCRdb on the multiplex PCR reads, gives a single entry per CDR3 protein. The sample carries roughly 51,000 distinct CDR3 sequences, around 48% recorded once. The specimen was peripheral blood. The source is an adult man with Graves' ophthalmopathy.

In its sample, this clonotype was seen once. This sequence joins TRBV7-3 and TRBJ2-7; 10 bases match TRBD1. Losses at the gene ends were 5 bases for V and 3 bases for J; bases not matched to a gene: 4. There are 14 residues in the CDR3. CDR1 is SGHTA and CDR2 is FQGTGA in the germline V gene. For the CDR3, the DNA is TGTGCCAGCAGCGCGACAGGGGGCAGCTACGAGCAGTACTTC. Encoded protein: CASSATGGSYEQYF.

To note about this clonotype: Compared with germline, one end of the junction differs, possibly owing to a read error. The genes are TRBV6-1 and TRBJ1-5, with D unclear. Germline V CDR1 and CDR2: MNHNS, SASEGT. There are 12 residues in the CDR3. The CDR3 protein is CASSNPTWPQRF. The DNA for the CDR3 is TGTGCCAGCAGTAACCCGACGTGGCCCCAGCGTTTC.

This clonotype appeared many times. The chain employs TRBV19 and TRBJ2-7; perhaps TRBD1 as D (6 bases). The CDR3 is 14 residues long. Germline assignment: CDR1 LNHDA and CDR2 SQIVND (reference sequence). V lost 9 bases to trimming and J lost 0 bases, with 15 bases between them. The DNA for the CDR3 is TGTGCCAGCCGACGGGACACCAACTCCTACGAGCAGTACTTC. It specifies CASRRDTNSYEQYF.

This clonotype was seen only a few times. The chain uses TRBV20-1 and TRBJ1-1; perhaps TRBD1 as D (5 bases). Germline V gene lookup returns CDR1 DFQATT and CDR2 SNEGSKA (reference sequence). This CDR3 has 11 amino acids. CDR3 nucleotide sequence: TGCTGGGGCAGGGTGAACACTGAAGCTTTCTTT. Protein sequence: CWGRVNTEAFF.

This clonotype was counted ten times or more. J is TRBJ2-3 and V is TRBV12-3 or TRBV12-4; 10 bases align to TRBD2. The CDR3 has 15 amino acids. V lost 7 bases, J lost 3 bases, and 7 bases stayed unmatched. CDR3 bases: TGTGCCAGCACCATGAGCGGGGGGGAGACAGATACGCAGTATTTT. This gives the protein CASTMSGGETDTQYF.

Note on this clonotype: Just one base apart from a much larger clone, this may be a read error. The V and J genes are TRBV3-1 and TRBJ2-1, with TRBD1 matching 9 bases. From germline, CDR1 is LGHDT and CDR2 YNNKEL (reference sequence). There are 15 residues in the CDR3. V trimming: 0 bases; J trimming: 9 bases; junction bases outside the gene matches: 6. The chain's CDR3 is CASSQEGTGSGEQFF. CDR3 sequence (DNA): TGTGCCAGCAGCCAAGAGGGGACAGGGTCAGGTGAGCAGTTCTTC.

The table lists this clonotype with many counts. The chain combines TRBV5-1 with TRBJ1-6; D remains unclear. This CDR3 is 15 amino acids long. CDR1 SGHRS and CDR2 YFSETQ come from the germline V gene. V was cut by 1 base and J by 6 bases, with 11 bases left in between. The CDR3 here is CASSLYAGVNSPLHF. The DNA for the CDR3 is TGCGCCAGCAGCTTGTATGCAGGAGTTAATTCACCCCTCCACTTT.

The chain uses TRBV24-1 and TRBJ2-1, with D possibly matching TRBD2 (5 bases). CDR3 length equals 13 residues. V dropped 1 base and J dropped 14 bases, with 14 bases sitting between them. CDR1 is KGHDR, CDR2 SFDVKD, per germline. For the CDR3, the DNA is TGTGCCACCAGTGATTTCACCGGACTGGGCAAGTTCTTC. Translated, it gives CATSDFTGLGKFF.

The rearrangement links TRBV29-1 to TRBJ1-4, with 8 bases identical to TRBD1. Germline CDR1 and CDR2: SQVTM and ANQGSEA. CDR3 length: 14 residues. Trimming at V came to 2 bases and at J to 8 bases, leaving 7 bases not matched to a gene. CDR3 coding DNA: TGCAGCGTTGAATCACAGGGGGGAGGCGAAAAACTGTTTTTT. Encoded protein: CSVESQGGGEKLFF.

By its share, this clonotype is medium-sized. The chain uses TRBV20-1 and TRBJ1-6; a possible D gene is TRBD1 (6 bases). With 6 bases removed from V and 2 bases from J, the gap between germline ends came to 11 bases. Germline lookup yields CDR1 DFQATT and CDR2 SNEGSKA (reference sequence). The CDR3 is made up of 14 amino acids. The CDR3 nucleotides are TGCAGTGCGAACCGGGACACCTATAATTCACCCCTCCACTTT. As protein: CSANRDTYNSPLHF.

This clonotype showed up many times. The chain combines TRBV6-1 with TRBJ2-3; TRBD2 matches at 10 bases. Germline CDR1 reads MNHNS; CDR2 reads SASEGT. The CDR3 sequence is 17 residues long. V trimming: 8 bases; J trimming: 0 bases; junction bases outside the gene matches: 11. The CDR3 reads CASSRLTSGASTDTQYF. In nucleotides, the CDR3 is TGTGCCAGCTCTCGTTTAACTAGCGGGGCTAGCACAGATACGCAGTATTTT.

In the case of this clonotype: An end of the junction differs from the germline gene, which may be a read error. J is TRBJ2-1 and V is TRBV7-9; 9 bases are shared with TRBD1. This CDR3 is built from 16 residues. Germline V gene data show CDR1 as SEHNR and CDR2 as FQNEAQ (reference sequence). The CDR3 coding sequence is TGTGCCAGAAGCTTGGGGGGGACAGGGCCTTTCAATGAGCAGTTCTTC. Its protein is CARSLGGTGPFNEQFF.

This chain joins TRBV7-9 and TRBJ2-1; D remains unclear. Germline V lookup: CDR1 SEHNR, CDR2 FQNEAQ (reference sequence). This CDR3 has 12 residues. V lost 3 bases to trimming and J lost 3 bases, with 3 bases between them. The CDR3 DNA reads as TGTGCCAGCAGCTTCGGCTACAATGAGCAGTTCTTC. This gives the protein CASSFGYNEQFF.

This CDR3 reads CATSSGASRYYEQYF. The CDR3, as DNA: TGTGCCACCAGCTCCGGGGCTAGCCGATACTACGAGCAGTACTTC. The chain couples TRBV15 to TRBJ2-7; D might be TRBD1 or TRBD2, each matching 5 bases. V was clipped by 5 bases and J by 3 bases, with 17 bases between them. The CDR3 is made up of 15 amino acids. Germline V gene data show CDR1 as LNHNV and CDR2 as YYDKDF (reference sequence).

In its sample, this clonotype was seen many times. The genes are TRBV19 and TRBJ2-6; D remains unclear. Trimming left V 4 bases short and J 1 base short, with 14 bases between. CDR3 length: 17 residues. From germline, CDR1 is LNHDA and CDR2 SQIVND (reference sequence). In DNA, the CDR3 is TGTGCCAGTAGTACCCACCATTCGTCTTCTGGGGCCAACGTCCTGACTTTC. The encoded protein is CASSTHHSSSGANVLTF. The entire variable domain, with the rest obtained from reference TRBV19 and TRBJ2-6, is as follows: DGGITQSPKYLFRKEGQNVTLSCEQNLNHDAMYWYRQDPGQGLRLIYYSQIVNDFQKGDIAEGYSVSREKKESFPLTVTSAQKNPTAFYLCASSTHHSSSGANVLTFGAGSRLTVL.

This clonotype occurred many times. CDR3 in amino acids: CATRTPLGEQFF. As DNA, the CDR3 is TGTGCCACCAGGACTCCCTTGGGCGAGCAGTTCTTC. The V gene is TRBV6-1, the J gene TRBJ2-1; D possibly corresponds to TRBD2 (5 bases). CDR1 is MNHNS, CDR2 SASEGT, per germline. This CDR3 contains 12 residues. Trimming shortened V by 10 bases and J by 10 bases, and 17 bases separated the two germline ends.

For this clonotype: At one of its ends the junction is not consistent with the germline gene, which may arise from a read error. This chain connects TRBV6-4 to TRBJ2-5; 10 bases map to TRBD2. Germline-derived CDR1 and CDR2 are MRHNA and SNTAGT. The CDR3 consists of 15 residues. The CDR3 DNA follows: TGTGCCATCAGTGTCGGTAGCGGGGGGAGGGAGACCCAGTACTTC. Amino acid sequence: CAISVGSGGRETQYF.

This chain joins TRBV7-9 and TRBJ2-1; 9 nucleotides line up with TRBD1. The V gene's germline CDR1 is SEHNR and CDR2 FQNEAQ (reference sequence). This CDR3 comprises 11 residues. The V gene end was trimmed by 5 bases and the J gene end by 14 bases; junction bases not matched to a gene: 4. CDR3 amino acids: CASSQGQGEFF. DNA of the CDR3: TGTGCCAGCAGCCAGGGACAGGGAGAGTTCTTC. The variable domain in full, with the rest retrieved from reference TRBV7-9 and TRBJ2-1, is DTGVSQNPRHKITKRGQNVTFRCDPISEHNRLYWYRQTLGQGPEFLTYFQNEAQLEKSRLLSDRFSAERPKGSFSTLEIQRTEQGDSAMYLCASSQGQGEFFGPGTRLTVL.

This clonotype showed up many times. A read error may be the cause here, since a much bigger clone is one base away. The rearrangement uses TRBV20-1 and TRBJ2-7, with 10 bases that match TRBD1. The ends lost 1 base at V and 6 bases at J; junction bases unmatched: 12. The CDR3 runs to 16 residues. Germline V gene lookup returns CDR1 DFQATT and CDR2 SNEGSKA (reference sequence). CDR3 sequence (DNA): TGCAGTGCTAGAGTCTTGGGGACAGGGGACGACTCCGAGCAGTACTTC. It codes for CSARVLGTGDDSEQYF.

This clonotype was detected a few times. V usage is TRBV2 and J usage is TRBJ1-2; D gene ambiguous. Germline CDR1 and CDR2: SNHLY and FYNNEI. Trimming removed 0 bases at V and 5 bases at J, with 10 bases between. The CDR3 consists of 14 residues. The CDR3 sequence is CASSEARVIYGYTF. CDR3 sequence (DNA): TGTGCCAGCAGTGAAGCGCGGGTTATATATGGCTACACCTTC. Variable domain in full (rest from reference TRBV2 and TRBJ1-2): EPEVTQTPSHQVTQMGQEVILRCVPISNHLYFYWYRQILGQKVEFLVSFYNNEISEKSEIFDDQFSVERPDGSNFTLKIRSTKLEDSAMYFCASSEARVIYGYTFGSGTRLTVV.

The CDR3: CASSQAVGRGGTEAFF. The CDR3 DNA is TGCGCCAGCAGCCAAGCGGTGGGCAGGGGTGGTACTGAAGCTTTCTTT. This sequence joins TRBV4-1 and TRBJ1-1; D is possibly TRBD1 (6 bases). Germline V gene lookup returns CDR1 MGHRA and CDR2 YSYEKL. The V gene lost 1 base and the J gene lost 5 bases, with 17 bases spanning the gap. This CDR3 region has 16 residues.

The rearrangement joins TRBV19 to TRBJ2-6; D gene ambiguous. V shed 8 bases and J shed 0 bases, with 8 bases lying between them. The CDR3 contains 14 residues. CDR1 and CDR2 from the germline V gene are LNHDA and SQIVND (reference sequence). In DNA, the CDR3 is TGTGCCAGTGGTTTCATCTCTGGGGCCAACGTCCTGACTTTC. Translation gives CASGFISGANVLTF.

With respect to this clonotype: Its ends do not fully match the called genes, so a read error is possible. This chain connects TRBV2 to TRBJ2-5, with D possibly being TRBD2 (5 bases). This CDR3 comprises 17 residues. The germline V gene encodes CDR1 SNHLY and CDR2 FYNNEI. CDR3 protein: CASSDGGLVGFQEPQYF. The DNA for the CDR3 is TGTGCCAGCAGTGACGGCGGGCTAGTGGGGTTTCAAGAGCCCCAGTACTTC.

Only a few counts were recorded for this clonotype. This chain connects TRBV13 to TRBJ2-7; D may correspond to TRBD1 or TRBD2 (5 bases each). Trimming removed 5 bases from V and 2 bases from J, with 13 bases in between. This CDR3 is 14 amino acids long. The germline V gene has CDR1 PRHDT and CDR2 FYEKMQ (reference sequence). The CDR3 region is CASSLGRSAYEQYF. CDR3 coding DNA: TGTGCCAGCAGCCTGGGACGGAGCGCCTACGAGCAGTACTTC.

This rearrangement joins TRBV10-3 to TRBJ1-2; TRBD1 matches 8 bases. The CDR3 is made up of 15 amino acids. Germline CDR1 is ENHRY and CDR2 is SYGVKD. Trimming at V came to 3 bases and at J to 12 bases, leaving 15 bases not matched to a gene. In nucleotides, the CDR3 is TGTGCCATCAGTGAATCTAGGACAGGGCGCGCTGGAAACACCTTC. It codes for CAISESRTGRAGNTF.

The J gene is TRBJ2-7, the V gene TRBV6-4; D may be TRBD1 (6 bases). Germline assignment: CDR1 MRHNA and CDR2 SNTAGT. The germline V and J ends were trimmed by 3 bases and 2 bases, with 14 bases remaining between them. The CDR3 is made up of 15 amino acids. CDR3 loop: CASSDWGPPTYEQYF. The DNA for the CDR3 is TGTGCCAGCAGTGATTGGGGGCCACCGACCTACGAGCAGTACTTC.

This clonotype was counted at least ten times. This chain uses TRBV19 with TRBJ2-2; 7 nucleotides line up with TRBD1. The CDR3 has 13 residues. V lost 7 bases, J lost 7 bases, and 6 bases stayed unmatched. Germline values: CDR1 LNHDA, CDR2 SQIVND (reference sequence). The CDR3 DNA sequence: TGTGCCAGTAACCTAGACAGGGACGGGGAGCTGTTTTTT. It encodes CASNLDRDGELFF.

This clonotype has a handful of counts. The junction shows a germline mismatch at one end, possibly a read error. This chain links TRBV7-7 with TRBJ2-7; 7 nucleotides agree with TRBD2. The germline V gene encodes CDR1 SSHAT and CDR2 FNYEAQ (reference sequence). This CDR3 is built from 13 residues. The CDR3 protein is CASSRGTTYEQYF. DNA for the CDR3: TGTGCTAGCAGCCGCGGGACTACATACGAGCAGTACTTC.

Notes on this clonotype: The junction departs from germline at one end; a sequencing error may be responsible. The chain combines TRBV7-9 with TRBJ1-4; 7 nucleotides align to TRBD1. The CDR3 has 15 residues. Germline values: CDR1 SEHNR, CDR2 FQNEAQ (reference sequence). This CDR3 reads CASSYYRGLKEKLFF. CDR3 in DNA: TGTGCCAGCAGCTACTACAGGGGCCTGAAAGAAAAACTGTTCTTT.